The 22 T cell receptor beta chains below come from one sample, sequenced in a study of cytomegalovirus exposure and HLA in healthy donors. The primer mix had 60 Vbeta and 13 Jbeta primers. Measured with immunoSEQ multiplex PCR; TCRdb has only the in-frame clones, and not every one. The table has roughly 120,000 clones, about 70% seen once. The sample consisted of PBMCs. Receptors were obtained from a man in his thirties or forties in good health and CMV-seropositive.

This sequence joins TRBV5-6 and TRBJ2-1, with 11 bases fitting TRBD2. V was pared by 0 bases and J by 3 bases, with 5 bases of the junction left unmatched. This CDR3 contains 17 residues. Per the germline V gene, CDR1 is SGHDT and CDR2 is YYEEEE. DNA of the CDR3: TGTGCCAGCAGCTTGGGTAGCGGGAGGGCAAGCTACAATGAGCAGTTCTTC. Protein sequence: CASSLGSGRASYNEQFF.

This sequence joins TRBV29-1 and TRBJ2-2; unclear D gene. Germline CDR1 is SQVTM and CDR2 is ANQGSEA. The CDR3 is made up of 14 amino acids. Trimming removed 6 bases at V and 7 bases at J, with 18 bases between. The CDR3 loop is CSVDFRWVGGELFF. CDR3 DNA sequence: TGCAGCGTAGACTTTAGATGGGTAGGCGGGGAGCTGTTTTTT.

The chain joins TRBV4-3 to TRBJ2-2; 8 bases match TRBD1. J gave up 6 bases and V 4 bases, and 10 bases lay outside the gene matches. The CDR3 length is 16 residues. Germline CDR1 and CDR2: LGHNA and YSLEER. CDR3 loop: CASSLWTGQFPGELFF. The CDR3 bases are TGCGCCAGCAGCCTCTGGACAGGGCAATTCCCCGGGGAGCTGTTTTTT.

As concerns this clone: At one end the junction does not follow the germline gene, possibly because of a read error. The V call is TRBV7-9, the J call TRBJ2-6; possible D gene TRBD1, 5 bases. The CDR3 is made up of 17 amino acids. CDR1 and CDR2 from the germline V gene are SEHNR and FQNEAQ (reference sequence). This chain's CDR3 is CASSLRGPVSGANGLTF. The CDR3 DNA reads as TGTGCCAGCAGCTTACGAGGTCCCGTCTCTGGGGCCAACGGCCTGACTTTC.

The CDR3 reads CASSLSRNEQFF. As DNA, the CDR3 is TGTGCCAGCAGCTTGAGTCGCAATGAGCAGTTCTTC. The chain joins TRBV7-9 to TRBJ2-1; D ambiguous. The CDR3 covers 12 residues. From germline, CDR1 is SEHNR and CDR2 FQNEAQ (reference sequence). The V end lost 3 bases, the J end lost 6 bases, and 6 bases lay between the germline ends.

The chain recombines TRBV5-6 with TRBJ1-1; D perhaps matches TRBD1 (5 bases). CDR1 is SGHDT, CDR2 YYEEEE, per germline. The CDR3 contains 16 residues. Trimming removed 4 bases from V and 5 bases from J, with 21 bases in between. The CDR3 sequence: CASSPYITGDGTEAFF. Written as DNA, the CDR3 is TGTGCCAGCAGCCCCTACATCACAGGAGATGGGACTGAAGCTTTCTTT.

V and J are TRBV10-3 and TRBJ1-6; 8 bases align to TRBD1. With 6 bases clipped from V and 5 bases from J, the junction kept 3 bases outside the gene matches. This CDR3 is built from 14 residues. CDR1 and CDR2 (germline): ENHRY, SYGVKD. CDR3: CAIRTGEDNSPLHF. The CDR3 nucleotides are TGTGCCATCAGGACAGGGGAAGATAATTCACCCCTCCACTTT.

The table lists this clone with a few counts. J is TRBJ1-1 and V is TRBV11-3; D may be TRBD1 (5 bases). Germline CDR1 reads SGHNT; CDR2 reads YENEEA. V dropped 1 base and J dropped 10 bases, with 13 bases sitting between them. The length of the CDR3 is 13 residues. The CDR3 loop reads CASSLGIGGGAFF. The CDR3 region has the DNA TGTGCCAGCAGCTTAGGAATTGGGGGAGGAGCTTTCTTT. Full variable domain (rest looked up from reference TRBV11-3 and TRBJ1-1): EAGVVQSPRYKIIEKKQPVAFWCNPISGHNTLYWYLQNLGQGPELLIRYENEEAVDDSQLPKDRFSAERLKGVDSTLKIQPAELGDSAVYLCASSLGIGGGAFFGQGTRLTVV.

This chain uses TRBV2 with TRBJ2-6; maybe TRBD2 (5 bases). Germline assignment: CDR1 SNHLY and CDR2 FYNNEI. Trimming removed 7 bases from V and 3 bases from J, with 13 bases in between. The CDR3 is 15 residues long. The CDR3 coding sequence is TGTGCCAGCACGTGGGAGACGCGTGGGGCCAACGTCCTGACTTTC. Translated: CASTWETRGANVLTF.

The J gene is TRBJ1-1, the V gene TRBV9, with 8 positions matching TRBD1. This CDR3 is built from 21 residues. J gave up 1 base and V 3 bases, and 23 bases lay outside the gene matches. The germline V gene has CDR1 SGDLS and CDR2 YYNGEE. CDR3 in DNA: TGTGCCAGCAGCGAGGGACCACCATCGGACAGGGTAAGGGGGGAGAACACTGAAGCTTTCTTT. Translated: CASSEGPPSDRVRGENTEAFF.

The V call is TRBV19, the J call TRBJ2-2, with D possibly being TRBD2 (6 bases). Germline loops: CDR1 LNHDA, CDR2 SQIVND (reference sequence). Trimming removed 4 bases at V and 6 bases at J, with 15 bases between. The CDR3 totals 15 residues. The CDR3, as DNA: TGTGCCAGTAGTACGGGGGTGATGGGGGCCGGGGAGCTGTTTTTT. Its translation is CASSTGVMGAGELFF. Supplemented by reference TRBV19 and TRBJ2-2, the full variable domain reads DGGITQSPKYLFRKEGQNVTLSCEQNLNHDAMYWYRQDPGQGLRLIYYSQIVNDFQKGDIAEGYSVSREKKESFPLTVTSAQKNPTAFYLCASSTGVMGAGELFFGEGSRLTVL.

The chain joins TRBV5-1 to TRBJ2-2, with D unclear. The CDR3 sequence is 13 residues long. Germline CDR1 SGHRS, CDR2 YFSETQ. Deletions cut 2 bases from V and 8 bases from J, with 10 bases between. The DNA of the CDR3 is TGCGCCAGCAGCTTCGACTCCTTGGGGGAGCTGTTTTTT. Residues: CASSFDSLGELFF.

The chain joins TRBV29-1 to TRBJ2-1; D gene unclear. Germline V gene lookup returns CDR1 SQVTM and CDR2 ANQGSEA. The CDR3 length is 15 residues. V lost 4 bases, J lost 2 bases, and 15 bases lay in between. CDR3 in amino acids: CSVGQVQITYNEQFF. The CDR3 DNA is TGCAGCGTTGGCCAGGTACAGATTACCTACAATGAGCAGTTCTTC.

This clone was observed a few times. The chain combines TRBV5-1 with TRBJ2-3; 12 nucleotides match TRBD2. The CDR3 covers 16 residues. CDR1 and CDR2 from the germline V gene are SGHRS and YFSETQ. Trimming at V came to 1 base and at J to 5 bases, leaving 5 bases not matched to a gene. CDR3 sequence (DNA): TGCGCCAGCAGCTTGACCCTAGCGGGAGGGCGAGATACGCAGTATTTT. Its protein is CASSLTLAGGRDTQYF.

This clone was detected once. The chain joins TRBV4-1 to TRBJ1-3; no definite D call. Germline assignment: CDR1 MGHRA and CDR2 YSYEKL. Trimming cost V 0 bases and J 0 bases, with 6 bases left between them. CDR3 length: 15 residues. The CDR3 is CASSQELSSGNTIYF. The CDR3 DNA sequence: TGCGCCAGCAGCCAAGAACTGAGCTCTGGAAACACCATATATTTT.

The genes are TRBV7-6 and TRBJ2-1, with D hard to call. Germline assignment: CDR1 SGHVS and CDR2 FNYEAQ. This CDR3 is built from 11 residues. V dropped 1 base and J dropped 9 bases, with 4 bases sitting between them. The CDR3, as DNA: TGTGCCAGCAGCTTAGGTAGTGAGCAGTTCTTC. Translated: CASSLGSEQFF.

This chain joins TRBV6-5 and TRBJ2-7, with D possibly matching TRBD1 (6 bases). Germline V gene lookup returns CDR1 MNHEY and CDR2 SVGAGI. This CDR3 comprises 15 residues. The CDR3 DNA sequence: TGTGCCAGCAGCTACTCCGTCAGGGGTATTAATGAGCAGTACGTC. It specifies CASSYSVRGINEQYV.

This chain joins TRBV9 and TRBJ2-5, with 11 bases fitting TRBD2. Germline CDR1 and CDR2: SGDLS and YYNGEE. V trimming: 3 bases; J trimming: 2 bases; junction bases outside the gene matches: 9. The CDR3 totals 17 residues. CDR3 sequence reads: CASSGPSTSGDQETQYF. The CDR3 DNA follows: TGTGCCAGCAGCGGTCCTTCGACTAGCGGGGATCAAGAGACCCAGTACTTC. The full variable domain, completed using reference TRBV9 and TRBJ2-5, is DSGVTQTPKHLITATGQRVTLRCSPRSGDLSVYWYQQSLDQGLQFLIQYYNGEERAKGNILERFSAQQFPDLHSELNLSSLELGDSALYFCASSGPSTSGDQETQYFGPGTRLLVL.

The sample holds one count of this clone. This chain uses TRBV28 with TRBJ2-7, with a weak D call TRBD2 (5 bases). V gave up 5 bases and J gave up 4 bases, with 33 bases separating them. The CDR3 contains 20 residues. Germline V gene sequence: CDR1 MDHEN, CDR2 SYDVKM. The CDR3 DNA reads TGTGCCAGCAGTCTTAAGGCATCACTATTTAGCGTTTGGGAGAAATACGAGCAGTACGTC. This codes for CASSLKASLFSVWEKYEQYV.

The chain uses TRBV6-1 and TRBJ2-3; 10 bases map to TRBD2. V lost 0 bases and J lost 2; bases outside the gene matches: 5. The CDR3 totals 17 residues. Germline V gene sequence: CDR1 MNHNS, CDR2 SASEGT. This chain's CDR3 is CASSEAHLAGATDTQYF. The CDR3 region has the DNA TGTGCCAGCAGTGAAGCCCACCTAGCGGGGGCCACAGATACGCAGTATTTT.

CDR3 residues: CASSLGGQGAVTEAFF. CDR3 nucleotide sequence: TGTGCCAGCAGCTTGGGGGGGCAGGGGGCGGTCACTGAAGCTTTCTTT. V usage is TRBV5-6 and J usage is TRBJ1-1; 8 positions agree with TRBD1. Germline CDR1 and CDR2: SGHDT and YYEEEE. The CDR3 runs 16 residues. The V gene end was trimmed by 0 bases and the J gene end by 4 bases; junction bases not matched to a gene: 8.

This clone is a singleton in its sample. The V gene is TRBV6-5, the J gene TRBJ1-2; TRBD1 agrees at 7 bases. With V trimmed by 2 bases and J by 0 bases, 3 bases remained unmatched. The CDR3 consists of 15 residues. Germline CDR1 reads MNHEY; CDR2 reads SVGAGI. CDR3 amino acids: CASSYIDRANYGYTF. For the CDR3, the DNA is TGTGCCAGCAGTTACATTGACAGGGCTAACTATGGCTACACCTTC.